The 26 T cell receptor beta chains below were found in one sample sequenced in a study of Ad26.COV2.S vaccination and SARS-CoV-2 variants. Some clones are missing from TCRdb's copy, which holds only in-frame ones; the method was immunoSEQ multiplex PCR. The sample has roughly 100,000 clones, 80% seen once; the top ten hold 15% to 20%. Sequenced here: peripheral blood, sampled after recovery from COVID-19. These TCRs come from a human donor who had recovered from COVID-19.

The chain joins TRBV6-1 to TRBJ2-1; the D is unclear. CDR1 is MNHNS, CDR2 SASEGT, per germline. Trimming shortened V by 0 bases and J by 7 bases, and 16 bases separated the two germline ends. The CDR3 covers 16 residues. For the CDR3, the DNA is TGTGCCAGCAGTGAAGCGACTCCACTATGGCCTAATGAGCAGTTCTTC. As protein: CASSEATPLWPNEQFF.

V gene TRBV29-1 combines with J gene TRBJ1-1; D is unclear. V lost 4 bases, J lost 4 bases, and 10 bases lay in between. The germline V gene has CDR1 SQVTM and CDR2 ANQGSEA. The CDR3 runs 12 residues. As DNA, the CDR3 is TGCAGCGTTGCGCCGCAGAGCACTGAAGCTTTCTTT. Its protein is CSVAPQSTEAFF.

This CDR3 reads CASSDSLPGGLQETQYF. CDR3 nucleotide sequence: TGTGCCAGCAGTGACAGTCTGCCCGGGGGCCTCCAAGAGACCCAGTACTTC. The V and J genes are TRBV6-4 and TRBJ2-5; D assignment may be TRBD1 or TRBD2 (6 bases each). V was trimmed by 2 bases and J by 1 base, leaving 17 bases between them. The germline CDR1 and CDR2 sequences are MRHNA and SNTAGT. The CDR3 runs 17 residues.

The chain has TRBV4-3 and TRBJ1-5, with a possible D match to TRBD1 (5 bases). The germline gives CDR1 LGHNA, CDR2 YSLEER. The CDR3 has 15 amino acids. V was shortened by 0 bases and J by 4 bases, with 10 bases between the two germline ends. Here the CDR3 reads CASSQDGAANQPQHF. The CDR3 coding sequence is TGCGCCAGCAGCCAAGATGGGGCAGCAAATCAGCCCCAGCATTTT.

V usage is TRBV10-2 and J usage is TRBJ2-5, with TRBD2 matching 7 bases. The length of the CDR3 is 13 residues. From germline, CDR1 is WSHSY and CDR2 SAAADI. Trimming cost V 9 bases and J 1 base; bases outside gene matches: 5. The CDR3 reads CASLRGTQETQYF. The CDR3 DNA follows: TGCGCCAGTCTGCGGGGGACCCAAGAGACCCAGTACTTC.

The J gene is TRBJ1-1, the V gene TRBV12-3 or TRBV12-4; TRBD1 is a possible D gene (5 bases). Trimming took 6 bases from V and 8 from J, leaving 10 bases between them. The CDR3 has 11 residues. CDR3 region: CASSSSGEAFF. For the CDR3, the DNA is TGTGCCAGCAGCTCATCAGGGGAAGCTTTCTTT.

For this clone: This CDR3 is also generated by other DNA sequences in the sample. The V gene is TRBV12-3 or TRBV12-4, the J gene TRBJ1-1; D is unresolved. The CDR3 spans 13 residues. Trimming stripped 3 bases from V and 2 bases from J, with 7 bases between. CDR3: CASSFNRNTEAFF. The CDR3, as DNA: TGTGCCAGCAGTTTTAACAGAAACACTGAAGCTTTCTTT.

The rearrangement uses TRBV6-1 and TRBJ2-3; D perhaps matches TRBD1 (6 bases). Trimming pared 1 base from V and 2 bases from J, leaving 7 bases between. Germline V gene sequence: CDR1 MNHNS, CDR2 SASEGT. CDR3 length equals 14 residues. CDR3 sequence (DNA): TGTGCCAGCAGTGAAGGGGACATCACAGATACGCAGTATTTT. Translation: CASSEGDITDTQYF.

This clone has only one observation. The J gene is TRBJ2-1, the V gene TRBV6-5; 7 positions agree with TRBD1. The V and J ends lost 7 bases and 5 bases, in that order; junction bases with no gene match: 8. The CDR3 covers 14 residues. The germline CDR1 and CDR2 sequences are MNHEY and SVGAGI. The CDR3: CASTQDRAHNEQFF. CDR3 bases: TGTGCCAGCACCCAAGACAGGGCCCACAATGAGCAGTTCTTC.

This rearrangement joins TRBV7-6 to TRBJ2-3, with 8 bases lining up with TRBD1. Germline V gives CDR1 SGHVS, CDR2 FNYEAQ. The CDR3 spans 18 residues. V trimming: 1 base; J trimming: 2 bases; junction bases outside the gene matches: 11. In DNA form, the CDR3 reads TGTGCCAGCAGCTTAGGGGTGCCCGGACAGGGACCCACAGATACGCAGTATTTT. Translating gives CASSLGVPGQGPTDTQYF.

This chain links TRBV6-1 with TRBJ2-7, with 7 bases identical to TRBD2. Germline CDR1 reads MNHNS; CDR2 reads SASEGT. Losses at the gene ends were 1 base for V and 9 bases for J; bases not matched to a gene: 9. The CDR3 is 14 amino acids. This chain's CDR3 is CASSEVGTPGGQYF. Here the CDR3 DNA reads TGTGCCAGCAGTGAAGTCGGGACGCCGGGAGGGCAGTACTTC.

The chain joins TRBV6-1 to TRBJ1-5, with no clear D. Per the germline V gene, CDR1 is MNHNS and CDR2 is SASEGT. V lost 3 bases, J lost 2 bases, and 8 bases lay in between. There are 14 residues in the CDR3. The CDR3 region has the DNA TGTGCCAGCAGTGAGGTTGGCGGCAATCAGCCCCAGCATTTT. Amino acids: CASSEVGGNQPQHF.

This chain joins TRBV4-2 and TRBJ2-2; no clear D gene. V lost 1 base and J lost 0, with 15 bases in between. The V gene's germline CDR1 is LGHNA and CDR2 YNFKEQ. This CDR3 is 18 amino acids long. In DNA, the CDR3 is TGTGCCAGCAGCCAAGCGGTTGTGACTTTCTCGAACACCGGGGAGCTGTTTTTT. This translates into CASSQAVVTFSNTGELFF.

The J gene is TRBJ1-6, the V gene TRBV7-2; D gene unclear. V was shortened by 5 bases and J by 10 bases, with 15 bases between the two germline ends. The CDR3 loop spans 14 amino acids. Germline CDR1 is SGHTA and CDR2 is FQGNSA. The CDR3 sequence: CASSPTGVESPLHF. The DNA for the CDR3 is TGTGCCAGCAGCCCGACCGGGGTAGAATCACCCCTCCACTTT.

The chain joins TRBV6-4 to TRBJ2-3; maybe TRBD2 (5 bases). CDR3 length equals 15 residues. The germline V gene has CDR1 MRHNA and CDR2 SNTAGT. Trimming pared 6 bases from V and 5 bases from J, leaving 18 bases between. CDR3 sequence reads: CASRFRGPAEDTQYF. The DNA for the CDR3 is TGTGCCAGCAGATTCAGAGGGCCAGCGGAAGATACGCAGTATTTT.

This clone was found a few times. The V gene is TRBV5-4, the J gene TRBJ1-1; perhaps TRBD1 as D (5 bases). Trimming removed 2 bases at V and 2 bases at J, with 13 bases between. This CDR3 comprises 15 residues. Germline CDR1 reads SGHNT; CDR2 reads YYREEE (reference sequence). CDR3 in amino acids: CASSFGTLGNTEAFF. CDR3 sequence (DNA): TGTGCCAGCAGCTTTGGGACCCTGGGCAACACTGAAGCTTTCTTT.

CDR3 DNA sequence: TGTGCCAGCAGTTTAGACAGGGAGGAGACCCAGTACTTC. Its protein is CASSLDREETQYF. The chain is built from TRBV28 and TRBJ2-5; TRBD1 matches 7 bases. The V gene's germline CDR1 is MDHEN and CDR2 SYDVKM. The V gene end was trimmed by 2 bases and the J gene end by 5 bases; junction bases not matched to a gene: 2. The CDR3 runs 13 residues.

The CDR3 here is CASCTSSYNEQFF. The CDR3 coding sequence is TGTGCCAGCTGCACTAGCTCATACAATGAGCAGTTCTTC. The chain couples TRBV2 to TRBJ2-1; a weak D match, TRBD2 (6 bases). Germline lookup yields CDR1 SNHLY and CDR2 FYNNEI. Trimming pared 8 bases from V and 4 bases from J, leaving 12 bases between. This CDR3 spans 13 amino acids.

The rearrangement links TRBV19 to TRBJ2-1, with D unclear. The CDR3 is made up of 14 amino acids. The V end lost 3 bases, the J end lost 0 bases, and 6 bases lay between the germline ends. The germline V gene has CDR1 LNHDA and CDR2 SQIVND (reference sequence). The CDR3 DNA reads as TGTGCCAGTAGTATTGTAAGCTCCTACAATGAGCAGTTCTTC. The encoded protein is CASSIVSSYNEQFF.

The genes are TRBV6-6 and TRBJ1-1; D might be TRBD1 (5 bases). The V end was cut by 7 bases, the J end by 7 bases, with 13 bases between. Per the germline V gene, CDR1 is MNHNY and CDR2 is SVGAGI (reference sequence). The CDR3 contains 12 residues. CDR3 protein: CASTQVGGEAFF. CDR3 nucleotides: TGTGCCAGCACCCAAGTGGGGGGTGAAGCTTTCTTT.

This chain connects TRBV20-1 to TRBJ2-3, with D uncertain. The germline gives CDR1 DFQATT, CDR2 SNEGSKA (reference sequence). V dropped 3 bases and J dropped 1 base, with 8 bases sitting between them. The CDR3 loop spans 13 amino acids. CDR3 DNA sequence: TGCAGTGCTAGTCGGCCAGGCACAGATACGCAGTATTTT. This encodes CSASRPGTDTQYF.

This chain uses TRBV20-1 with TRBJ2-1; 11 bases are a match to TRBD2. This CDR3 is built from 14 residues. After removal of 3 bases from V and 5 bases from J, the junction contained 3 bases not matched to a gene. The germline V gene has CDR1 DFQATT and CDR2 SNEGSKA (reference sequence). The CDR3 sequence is CSASSTSGDNEQFF. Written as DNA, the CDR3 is TGCAGTGCTAGTTCGACTAGCGGGGACAATGAGCAGTTCTTC.

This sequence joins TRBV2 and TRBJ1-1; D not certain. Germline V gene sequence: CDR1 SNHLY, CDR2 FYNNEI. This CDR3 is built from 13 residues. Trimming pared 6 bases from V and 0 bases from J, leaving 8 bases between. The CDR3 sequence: CASSDHLNTEAFF. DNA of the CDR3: TGTGCCAGCAGCGACCACTTGAACACTGAAGCTTTCTTT.

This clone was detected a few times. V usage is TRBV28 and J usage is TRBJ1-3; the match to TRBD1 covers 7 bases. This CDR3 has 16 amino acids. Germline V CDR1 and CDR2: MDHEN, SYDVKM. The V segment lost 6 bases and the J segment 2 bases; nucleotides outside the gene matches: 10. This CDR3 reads CASRSTRQGAGNTIYF. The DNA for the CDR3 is TGTGCCAGCAGGTCCACAAGACAGGGCGCTGGAAACACCATATATTTT.

The CDR3 reads CASSFDSPEVTEAFF. CDR3 nucleotides: TGTGCCAGCAGCTTTGACTCCCCGGAGGTAACTGAAGCTTTCTTT. J is TRBJ1-1 and V is TRBV7-9, with unresolved D. There are 15 residues in the CDR3. Deletions cut 3 bases from V and 5 bases from J, with 16 bases between. Germline CDR1 and CDR2: SEHNR and FQNEAQ (reference sequence).

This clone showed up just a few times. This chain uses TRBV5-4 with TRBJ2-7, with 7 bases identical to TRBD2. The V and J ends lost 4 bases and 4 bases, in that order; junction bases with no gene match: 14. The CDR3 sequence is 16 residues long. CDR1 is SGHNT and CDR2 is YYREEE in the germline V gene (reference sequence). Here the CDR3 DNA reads TGTGCCAGCAGCATGGGAGGGGCTTCTACCTTATACGAGCAGTACTTC. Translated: CASSMGGASTLYEQYF.